This entry lists 24 T cell receptor beta chains sequenced from one sample in a study of persistence of HIV-infected CD4 T cells. Their cognate antigens are unknown. The stimulus was lysate of CMV-infected fibroblasts, approximately 9.6 ug/mL. Responding CD4+ T cells were sorted by upregulation of both CD40 ligand and CD69. This was the immunoSEQ version 4 assay in survey mode. Libraries were prepared by immunoSEQ multiplex PCR; TCRdb keeps only in-frame clonotypes and omits some of them. The sample consists of approximately 7,000 clones, over 60% of them appearing once. The source was CD4+ T cells sorted from PBMCs after 18-hour stimulation, collected from a patient who received antiretroviral therapy. The receptors were sampled from an adult woman with HIV who was CMV-seropositive.

The chain has TRBV3-1 (or the pseudogene TRBV3-2) and TRBJ2-4, with D unresolved. This CDR3 is built from 14 residues. The V gene's germline CDR1 is LGHDT and CDR2 YNNKEL (reference sequence). With 5 bases removed from V and 4 bases from J, the gap between germline ends came to 12 bases. The CDR3: CASSWLQRKNIQYF. The CDR3 nucleotides are TGTGCCAGCAGCTGGTTGCAAAGAAAAAACATTCAGTACTTC.

The rearrangement uses TRBV9 and TRBJ2-4, with TRBD2 matching over 8 bases. With 7 bases clipped from V and 7 bases from J, the junction kept 7 bases outside the gene matches. The CDR3 contains 13 residues. Germline V lookup: CDR1 SGDLS, CDR2 YYNGEE. CDR3 DNA sequence: TGTGCCAGCGCCCGGGGGGGTGGGAACATTCAGTACTTC. This translates into CASARGGGNIQYF.

The V call is TRBV19, the J call TRBJ1-5; unclear D gene. Germline CDR1 and CDR2: LNHDA and SQIVND (reference sequence). This CDR3 is 13 amino acids long. Trimming removed 5 bases from V and 4 bases from J, with 9 bases in between. CDR3 loop: CASSVQRNQPQHF. DNA of the CDR3: TGTGCCAGTAGTGTTCAGAGAAATCAGCCCCAGCATTTT.

This sequence joins TRBV6-1 and TRBJ1-1; the D gene is possibly TRBD1 (6 bases). The ends were cut back, 3 bases at V and 4 bases at J, with 18 bases in the middle. CDR3 length equals 16 residues. Germline assignment: CDR1 MNHNS and CDR2 SASEGT. Written as DNA, the CDR3 is TGTGCCAGCAGTGACAACCCCGGGACACGGGGCACTGAAGCTTTCTTT. It translates to CASSDNPGTRGTEAFF.

This clone was counted only a few times. This chain joins TRBV7-2 and TRBJ1-4; weak D call: TRBD1 (6 bases). This CDR3 is built from 17 residues. V was pared by 2 bases and J by 5 bases, with 18 bases between. Germline lookup yields CDR1 SGHTA and CDR2 FQGNSA. As DNA, the CDR3 is TGTGCCAGCAGCTTATTTCTGGTCTCCCAGGGGAATGAAAAACTGTTTTTT. Translation: CASSLFLVSQGNEKLFF.

This sequence joins TRBV5-6 and TRBJ2-7, with D unclear. Germline loops: CDR1 SGHDT, CDR2 YYEEEE. The length of the CDR3 is 13 residues. V lost 4 bases, J lost 0 bases, and 8 bases lay in between. The CDR3 DNA follows: TGTGCCAGCAGCCCCGGGCCCTCCTACGAGCAGTACTTC. As protein: CASSPGPSYEQYF.

The gene calls are TRBV9 and TRBJ2-6, with 9 positions matching TRBD2. CDR3 length equals 16 residues. In germline, CDR1 is SGDLS, CDR2 YYNGEE. Trimming took 4 bases from V and 6 from J; bases not matched to a gene: 8. For the CDR3, the DNA is TGTGCCAGCAGCCCCAGCGGGGGGAGGGAGGCCAACGTCCTGACTTTC. Protein sequence: CASSPSGGREANVLTF.

The table lists this clone with a few counts. The chain is built from TRBV18 and TRBJ2-7; TRBD2 agrees at 7 bases. The trim removed 2 bases at V and 6 bases at J, leaving 4 bases unmatched. Germline assignment: CDR1 KGHSH and CDR2 LQKENI. This CDR3 is 13 amino acids long. CDR3 sequence: CASSPLVAGEQYF. CDR3 nucleotide sequence: TGTGCCAGCTCACCATTAGTAGCGGGCGAGCAGTACTTC. The full variable domain, completed using reference TRBV18 and TRBJ2-7, is NAGVMQNPRHLVRRRGQEARLRCSPMKGHSHVYWYRQLPEEGLKFMVYLQKENIIDESGMPKERFSAEFPKEGPSILRIQQVVRGDSAAYFCASSPLVAGEQYFGPGTRLTVT.

The chain is built from TRBV19 and TRBJ1-3; the match to TRBD1 covers 10 bases. The CDR3 is 16 amino acids. CDR1 LNHDA and CDR2 SQIVND come from the germline V gene (reference sequence). V lost 9 bases, J lost 3 bases, and 11 bases stayed unmatched. CDR3 protein: CASRGTGDKFGNTIYF. In nucleotides, the CDR3 is TGTGCCAGCAGAGGGACAGGGGATAAGTTTGGAAACACCATATATTTT.

This chain uses TRBV19 with TRBJ1-6; D call uncertain. This CDR3 is 13 amino acids long. V gave up 4 bases and J gave up 8 bases, with 9 bases separating them. Per the germline V gene, CDR1 is LNHDA and CDR2 is SQIVND (reference sequence). CDR3 amino acids: CASSTDKDSPLHF. For the CDR3, the DNA is TGTGCCAGTAGTACCGATAAGGATTCACCCCTCCACTTT.

This chain links TRBV5-5 with TRBJ1-1; maybe TRBD1 (5 bases). The germline V and J ends were trimmed by 5 bases and 4 bases, with 15 bases remaining between them. CDR1 SGHKS and CDR2 YYEKEE come from the germline V gene (reference sequence). The CDR3 is 14 residues long. As DNA, the CDR3 is TGTGCCAGCAGTAGAGACGGCGGGGGCACTGAAGCTTTCTTT. Translation gives CASSRDGGGTEAFF.

The rearrangement joins TRBV5-1 to TRBJ1-5, with D perhaps TRBD1 (6 bases). Between the trimmed V and J ends, which lost 4 bases and 6 bases, there was a span of 14 bases. The CDR3 is 14 amino acids. Germline CDR1 SGHRS, CDR2 YFSETQ. The chain's CDR3 is CASSPGGGVQPQHF. CDR3 nucleotide sequence: TGCGCCAGCAGCCCAGGAGGGGGGGTTCAGCCCCAGCATTTT. Full variable domain (remainder filled in from reference TRBV5-1 and TRBJ1-5): KAGVTQTPRYLIKTRGQQVTLSCSPISGHRSVSWYQQTPGQGLQFLFEYFSETQRNKGNFPGRFSGRQFSNSRSEMNVSTLELGDSALYLCASSPGGGVQPQHFGDGTRLSIL.

Only a few counts were recorded for this clone. The genes are TRBV18 and TRBJ2-7; D perhaps matches TRBD1 (6 bases). Germline V gene data show CDR1 as KGHSH and CDR2 as LQKENI. CDR3 size: 13 residues. Between the trimmed V and J ends, which lost 4 bases and 6 bases, there was a span of 13 bases. In DNA, the CDR3 is TGTGCCAGCTCACTAGACAGGAATTCCGAGCAGTACTTC. This translates into CASSLDRNSEQYF.

The gene calls are TRBV12-5 and TRBJ2-3; D might be TRBD1 (6 bases). V lost 3 bases to trimming and J lost 3 bases, with 16 bases between them. Germline CDR1 reads LGHNT; CDR2 reads FRNRAP. CDR3 size: 16 residues. The CDR3 DNA is TGTGCTAGTGGTTTTTACCGCGGTAGGGGGACAGATACGCAGTATTTT. It translates to CASGFYRGRGTDTQYF.

This chain uses TRBV5-5 with TRBJ1-1, with D perhaps TRBD1 (5 bases). The V and J ends lost 4 bases and 4 bases respectively, with 14 bases between them. CDR1 and CDR2 from the germline V gene are SGHKS and YYEKEE (reference sequence). The CDR3 length is 14 residues. The CDR3 DNA reads as TGTGCCAGCAGCGCCGGGACTTGGGGCACTGAAGCTTTCTTT. The encoded protein is CASSAGTWGTEAFF.

With respect to this clone: Other DNA sequences in this specimen translate into the identical CDR3. This rearrangement joins TRBV27 to TRBJ1-1, with TRBD1 matching over 7 bases. The CDR3 is 15 amino acids. The germline CDR1 and CDR2 sequences are MNHEY and SMNVEV (reference sequence). J gave up 2 bases and V 0 bases, and 3 bases lay outside the gene matches. Here the CDR3 DNA reads TGTGCCAGCAGTTTATCCCCAGGGGGAAACACTGAAGCTTTCTTT. It translates to CASSLSPGGNTEAFF.

The chain uses TRBV29-1 and TRBJ2-1; TRBD2 agrees at 11 bases. The trim removed 5 bases at V and 7 bases at J, leaving 1 base unmatched. The CDR3 has 12 amino acids. CDR1 is SQVTM, CDR2 ANQGSEA, per germline. CDR3 region: CSVWTSGNEQFF. As DNA, the CDR3 is TGCAGCGTTTGGACTAGCGGGAATGAGCAGTTCTTC.

The rearrangement joins TRBV30 to TRBJ1-4; D might be TRBD1 (5 bases). V lost 7 bases and J 11 bases, leaving 17 bases between the germline ends. Germline-derived CDR1 and CDR2 are GTSNPN and SVGIG (reference sequence). The CDR3 sequence is 12 residues long. The CDR3 region is CASRGTLAKLFF. CDR3 nucleotides: TGTGCCTCCCGGGGGACTCTTGCGAAACTGTTTTTT.

The rearrangement joins TRBV14 to TRBJ2-4; no firm D call. The germline CDR1 and CDR2 sequences are SGHDN and FVKESK. This CDR3 spans 15 amino acids. V gave up 8 bases and J gave up 2 bases, with 16 bases separating them. CDR3 sequence: CASSKSTVTKNIQYF. DNA of the CDR3: TGTGCCAGCTCGAAAAGTACGGTAACCAAAAACATTCAGTACTTC.

The chain couples TRBV18 to TRBJ2-3; 8 bases match TRBD2. J gave up 4 bases and V 6 bases, and 12 bases lay outside the gene matches. The CDR3 has 16 residues. The germline CDR1 and CDR2 sequences are KGHSH and LQKENI. The CDR3 DNA follows: TGTGCCAGCTCGATCTTCAGCGGGAGAGCCGCAGATACGCAGTATTTT. It is translated as CASSIFSGRAADTQYF.

The genes are TRBV15 and TRBJ1-4; D gene uncertain. The germline CDR1 and CDR2 sequences are LNHNV and YYDKDF (reference sequence). The V and J ends lost 2 bases and 0 bases respectively, with 10 bases between them. The length of the CDR3 is 16 residues. The CDR3 loop is CATSRQLGATNEKLFF. The CDR3 nucleotides are TGTGCCACCAGCAGACAGCTTGGTGCAACTAATGAAAAACTGTTTTTT.

This clone was seen a few times. The chain couples TRBV19 to TRBJ1-5; maybe TRBD1 (5 bases). This CDR3 is built from 15 residues. V lost 7 bases, J lost 3 bases, and 16 bases lay in between. The germline CDR1 and CDR2 sequences are LNHDA and SQIVND (reference sequence). CDR3 sequence (DNA): TGTGCCAGTATCGAAGCGGGACGCCTCAATCAGCCCCAGCATTTT. As protein: CASIEAGRLNQPQHF.

The V call is TRBV5-1, the J call TRBJ2-3, with 10 positions matching TRBD2. J gave up 4 bases and V 0 bases, and 8 bases lay outside the gene matches. The CDR3 has 17 amino acids. Germline V lookup: CDR1 SGHRS, CDR2 YFSETQ. As DNA, the CDR3 is TGCGCCAGCAGCTTGGAAGCGGGGGGGTCCAGGGCAGATACGCAGTATTTT. As protein: CASSLEAGGSRADTQYF.

The V gene is TRBV28, the J gene TRBJ1-2; TRBD1 matches 12 bases. From germline, CDR1 is MDHEN and CDR2 SYDVKM. The CDR3 consists of 19 residues. The junction had 14 bases not matched to a gene; V was cut back by 4 bases and J by 2 bases. CDR3 bases: TGTGCCAGCAGTTCTTCCCCTTCCGGGACAGGGGGCGCAAACTATGGCTACACCTTC. Amino acid sequence: CASSSSPSGTGGANYGYTF.